This is a list of T cell receptor beta chains from one sample in a study of vaccination and CD4 T cells after COVID-19. In TCRdb, the PCR reads were re-called with MiXCR into one record per CDR3 protein. Of around 16,000 distinct CDR3 sequences detected, more than 65% appear once; the ten largest clones hold about 18%. The antigens for these receptors are not known. Sequencing was performed on CD4+ T cells from blood, cultured in vitro. The receptors were gathered from a human donor who had recovered from COVID-19. Each CDR3 is given with its conserved first and last residue. The order of the fields is clone size, V gene, J gene, CDR3 protein. Not all rows give a size; the values are once, few, many and, for expanded clones, a class.

size: -
V: TRBV6-1
J: TRBJ2-5
CDR3: CASSPIQAPRSQETQYF

size: -
V: TRBV27
J: TRBJ1-1
CDR3: CASSPWRGNAEAFF

size: few
V: TRBV20-1
J: TRBJ1-2
CDR3: CSASRQGGDTYGYTF

size: -
V: TRBV7-9
J: TRBJ2-1
CDR3: CASSPRRDGSYNEQFF

size: -
V: TRBV10-3
J: TRBJ2-7
CDR3: CAISGRRGGVWLAEPQADEQYF

size: once
V: TRBV12-3/TRBV12-4
J: TRBJ2-7
CDR3: CASGRAREQYF

size: -
V: TRBV6-5
J: TRBJ1-5
CDR3: CASSYGKGYQPQHF

size: -
V: TRBV29-1
J: TRBJ1-1
CDR3: CSAIEGGSTEAFF

size: -
V: TRBV4-1
J: TRBJ1-5
CDR3: CASSTGQGADNQPQHF

size: -
V: TRBV6-1
J: TRBJ1-5
CDR3: CASSEWAGRGLQPQHF